This T cell receptor (beta chain) emerged from a study of shared clonotypes between healthy human individuals. About the research overall: Used for every donor were three CD4 naive, three CD4 memory, two CD8 naive and one CD8 memory plate.

DNA at 200 ng, tens of thousands of T cell genomes, went into sorted-subset replicate PCRs. TCRdb's table, derived via immunoSEQ multiplex PCR, lists solely in-frame clones and lacks some. The sample lists approximately 100,000 clones; 67% were seen once. CD45RO+ cells went into CD8 memory alongside CCR7-negative CD45RA+ TemRA cells. This clone was seen repeatedly, ten times or more. CDR1 is SGHAT and CDR2 is FQNNGV in the germline V gene. CDR3 length: 14 residues. The ends were cut back, 5 bases at V and 4 bases at J, with 15 bases in the middle. The TCR was taken from a woman aged 25 to 39 in good health. The V and J genes are TRBV11-2 and TRBJ2-7; no clear D gene. Sequencing input: memory CD8+ T cells sorted from blood. Subset here: CD45RO+ cells pooled with CCR7-negative TemRA cells. The CDR3 loop reads CASSHVGESYEQYF. The CDR3 coding sequence is TGTGCCAGCAGCCACGTTGGGGAAAGTTACGAGCAGTACTTC.